This T cell receptor beta chain was recovered during a study of cytomegalovirus exposure and HLA in healthy donors. Overall study results and limits: Cytomegalovirus-associated TCR beta chains were listed, numbering 164. One later analysis, an examination of the roughly 130 validation repertoires, found that first-cohort TCR clusters tended to co-occur in them.

The trim removed 3 bases at V and 5 bases at J, leaving 11 bases unmatched. This CDR3 contains 17 residues. Per germline, CDR1 SGHAT and CDR2 FQNNGV. The repertoire was sequenced with immunoSEQ multiplex PCR; TCRdb's copy has only in-frame clones and lacks some. The data show roughly 250,000 clones, with roughly 86% seen just once and 1.2% held by the top ten. For this clone: Its antigen remains unknown.

This sequence joins TRBV11-2 and TRBJ2-1; TRBD2 matches at 9 bases. Specimen: PBMCs. The receptor was derived from a woman aged 30 to 39 in good health and CMV-seropositive. The CDR3 DNA follows: TGTGCCAGCAGCTTTTGGGGCGGGAGGGCCTCGAACAATGAGCAGTTCTTC. Residues: CASSFWGGRASNNEQFF.